This T cell receptor beta chain was identified in a study of blood T cell repertoires in COVID-19 (dated by TCRdb to the early 2020s). About the investigation overall: Samples from collaborators originated in the United States, Italy and Spain and spanned both the acute and convalescent phases of COVID-19. Subjects who had been exposed to COVID-19, were actively infected with it, or had recovered from it provided the deeply sampled blood TCRbeta repertoires that made up the dataset. The repertoires were released in a freely available public database meant as a resource for research on the immune response to SARS-CoV-2. Where available, HLA class I and class II types were obtained from metadata supplied by the sample provider rather than from assay-based typing. The material from the prospective study consisted of cDNA or gDNA derived from T cells, B-cell-depleted T cells, or PBMCs. A de-identified subject ID, COVID-19 status, age in years and sex were almost always included in the sample metadata. The samples were drawn from two sources: the first 160 participants of the ongoing ImmuneRACE study, and about 1,300 subjects contributed by 6 global collaborators. Study-wide findings and limitations: Clinical and demographic metadata were provided uncurated, with the amount varying by source and participant.

CDR1 is given as SGHVS and CDR2 as FQNEAQ, both from the germline V gene. The germline V end is reduced by 1 base and the J end by 9 bases; junction bases left unmatched: 15. The CDR3 numbers 16 residues from cysteine through phenylalanine. Solely the CDR3 DNA is kept, with 48 bases framed from the first base. TCRbeta CDR3 regions were amplified from genomic DNA using the immunoSEQ Assay, a bias-controlled multiplex PCR. The authors' pipeline ran thus. The number of nucleated cells in each sample was estimated by amplification of reference gene primers within the assay. To quantify the absolute abundance of each unique TCRbeta CDR3 rearrangement, sequence reads were collapsed and filtered. For each sample, productive Simpson clonality was calculated as the square root of Simpson's diversity index across productive rearrangements. The clones in this table, taken by TCRdb from immuneACCESS, are in-frame only. Not every clone is retained; where verified, under half of the shortfall comes from an unresolved V gene, and the cause of the rest is unknown. The DNA gave D and trimming, while V, J and clone size come from that table. In all, the sample holds 200,000 to 250,000 clones, and around 84% of those were seen once. The top ten clonotypes cover approximately 3.2% of the sample.

A word on this clone: Its antigen is currently not known. No base qualities exist here, and no much larger clone lies one base off it.

Collaborating institutions collected whole blood in K2EDTA tubes following their own protocols. For TCRbeta analysis, collaborator samples were shipped as frozen whole blood, as isolated PBMCs, or as DNA extracted from either sample type. Recombination joined TRBV7-8 with TRBJ2-7, and 7 junction bases match TRBD2. This sequence was found in a woman in her late teens or twenties with acute or convalescent COVID-19. The specimen sequenced was peripheral blood. The DNA sequence is TGTGCCAGCAGCTTAGGGACTAGGGGTTCCCTACGTGGGCAGTACTTC. This translates into CASSLGTRGSLRGQYF.